Sequencing of this T cell receptor beta chain was carried out in a study of T cells in Graves' hyperthyroidism and ophthalmopathy. General study findings and limits: Blood shared most expanded thyroid clonotypes above 0.001.

RNA transcripts served as the template for amplifying TCR beta CDR3 regions. An initial round of RT-PCR targeting the TCR CDR3 relied on the HTBI primer set. MiXCR was run by TCRdb on the multiplex PCR reads, yielding one entry per CDR3 protein. The table includes about 500,000 distinct CDR3 sequences, approximately 16% detected once. The source of the PBMCs was 9.5 to 10 ml of fresh peripheral blood. This clonotype was seen ten or more times. As yet, its antigen is unknown. The germline V gene has CDR1 SGHVS and CDR2 FQNEAQ. With 5 bases clipped from V and 6 bases from J, the junction kept 8 bases outside the gene matches. The length of the CDR3 is 16 residues.

This receptor was identified in a woman in her 30s with Graves' ophthalmopathy. Sequencing was done on a sample of blood. The gene calls are TRBV7-8 and TRBJ2-2; 11 nucleotides agree with TRBD2. CDR3 DNA: TGTGCCAGCAGCCACCCTAGCGGGAGGTATGCCGGGGAGCTGTTTTTT. Translating it yields CASSHPSGRYAGELFF.